Following are 2 T cell receptor beta chains from one sample sequenced in a study of cytomegalovirus exposure and HLA in healthy donors. It was with 60 Vbeta and 13 Jbeta primers that the PCR ran. Profiled with immunoSEQ multiplex PCR; TCRdb holds only in-frame clones, not every one. The table shows about 130,000 clones, with 77% occurring only once. Input material: PBMCs. These receptors were obtained from a woman aged 40 to 50 in good health and CMV-seropositive.

The chain couples TRBV5-1 to TRBJ2-5; 7 bases agree with TRBD2. The J call is uncertain, as TRBJ2-7 better fits the DNA end. The CDR3 covers 15 residues. CDR1 is SGHRS and CDR2 is YFSETQ in the germline V gene. Written as DNA, the CDR3 is TGCGCCAGCAGCTTAGCGGGACCTACCGTCGGCGAGCAGTACTTC. Residues: CASSLAGPTVGEQYF.

The CDR3 reads CASSLGIQGATDTQYF. CDR3 nucleotide sequence: TGTGCCAGCAGTTTAGGGATACAGGGTGCCACAGATACGCAGTATTTT. J is TRBJ2-3 and V is TRBV28, with a possible D match to TRBD1 (6 bases). V was pared by 2 bases and J by 2 bases, with 14 bases between. CDR1 is MDHEN and CDR2 is SYDVKM in the germline V gene. The CDR3 has 16 residues.